Listed below are T cell receptor delta chains from one sample, sequenced in a study of gamma-delta T cells after stem cell transplantation. TCRdb re-called the RT-PCR reads through CATT. The sample holds about 11,000 delta-chain clones, 38% seen once. Specimen: gamma-delta T cells. Receptors were obtained from a human donor. It is not recorded whose cells these are; they may come from a transplant donor. Each CDR3 is given with its conserved first and last residue. Each record gives: clone size, D gene, V gene, J gene, CDR3 DNA, CDR3 protein. The D gene is left open where the match is weak. A clone size is listed for some rows: how often the clone was seen (once, few, many), or a class if it is expanded.

>large|TRDD3|TRDV2|TRDJ1
TGTGCCTGTGACAGGGGATACGCCGATAAACTCATCTTT
CACDRGYADKLIF
>medium-sized|NA|TRDV2|TRDJ3
TGTGCCTGTGACCTAGTACTGGGTAGCTCCTGGGACACCCGACAGATGTTTTTC
CACDLVLGSSWDTRQMFF
>few|TRDD3|TRDV1|TRDJ1
TGTGCTCTTGGGGAACTAGGTTATCCTACAACACTTGGGGGATGTCCCACCGATAAACTCATCTTT
CALGELGYPTTLGGCPTDKLIF
>few|NA|TRDV1|TRDJ1
TGTGCTCTTGGGGACCCCACTACGGTGATGGGGGTGCCCACCGATAAACTCATCTTT
CALGDPTTVMGVPTDKLIF
>NA|NA|TRDV3|TRDJ1
TGTGCCTGTAGTAATATACGGGGGCCCTGCGATAAACTCATCTTT
CACSNIRGPCDKLIF
>few|TRDD3|TRDV1|TRDJ2
TGTGCTCTTGGGGAAAGGCCTGGTTTGAATCCCTGGGATACTACACCTCTTTATTTGACAGCACAACTCTTCTTT
CALGERPGLNPWDTTPLYLTAQLFF
>NA|NA|TRDV3|TRDJ1
TGTGCCAGCTCGACGTATACGTTTCGGGGGGGCAGAAAACTCATCTTT
CASSTYTFRGGRKLIF
>NA|TRDD3|TRDV1|TRDJ1
TGTGCTCTTGGGGAGATGCCTTCCTACGGCTCGAACCTACTGGGGGATACCTTCACCGATGAACTCATCTTT
CALGEMPSYGSNLLGDTFTDELIF
>NA|TRDD3|TRDV1|TRDJ1
TGTGCTCGTGGGACGCCACTGGGGACCGCGGATAAACTCATCTTT
CARGTPLGTADKLIF
>few|NA|TRDV1|TRDJ1
TGTGCTCTTGGGGGGGTTTATCTACTCGGGAGCTGGGACACCGATAAACTCATCTTT
CALGGVYLLGSWDTDKLIF
>NA|TRDD3|TRDV2|TRDJ3
TGTGCCTGTGACACCGTAGGCTGGGGATACTTGTACACCCGACAGATGTTTTTC
CACDTVGWGYLYTRQMFF
>few|NA|TRDV1|TRDJ1
TGTGCTCTTGGGGCATCTTCCTTCCTACTGGGGGATACCGATAAACTCATCTTT
CALGASSFLLGDTDKLIF
>few|TRDD3|TRDV1|TRDJ2
TGTGCTCTTGGGGAAGGGCGCCTTACTTACTGGGGACTGAATCTCTTTTTGACAGCACAACTCTTCTTT
CALGEGRLTYWGLNLFLTAQLFF
>NA|NA|TRDV1|TRDJ1
TGTGCTCTTGGGGAACTCCCGGCCTATCCTATTTACAGTAGGTCGTACACCGATAAACTCATCTTT
CALGELPAYPIYSRSYTDKLIF
>NA|NA|TRDV2|TRDJ3
TGTGCCTGTGACGGGATTTCCCACGGCTCCTGGGACACCCGACAGATGTTTTTC
CACDGISHGSWDTRQMFF
>NA|TRDD3|TRDV1|TRDJ1
TGTGCTCTTGAGGACCCCCGACTGGGGGTTAGGTACACCGATAAACTCATCTTT
CALEDPRLGVRYTDKLIF
>NA|NA|TRDV1|TRDJ1
TGTGCTCTTGGGCGCGAGTACACCGATAAACTCATCTTT
CALGREYTDKLIF
>NA|TRDD3|TRDV3|TRDJ1
TGTGCCCTCCTGGGTCCCCCCTCTACTGGGGGAGAAAAACTCATCTTT
CALLGPPSTGGEKLIF
>few|TRDD3|TRDV2|TRDJ3
TGTGCCTGTGACACCTACTGGGGGACCAGCTCCTGGGACACCCGACAGATGTTTTTC
CACDTYWGTSSWDTRQMFF
>NA|NA|TRDV3|TRDJ1
TGTGCCCTTAGGGGTTCCTTCCCCCACCTTAAGTACACCGATAAACTCATCTTT
CALRGSFPHLKYTDKLIF
>NA|NA|TRDV1|TRDJ1
TGTGCTCTTGGGGACTTACTATGCGATAAACTCATCTTC
CALGDLLCDKLIF
>NA|TRDD3|TRDV1|TRDJ1
TGTGCTCTTGGGGAACGTAAGGCCTTCCCGTGGGGGATACGCGGCGATAAACTCATCTTT
CALGERKAFPWGIRGDKLIF
>few|NA|TRDV2|TRDJ3
TGTGCCTGTGACACCGGAGGGATAGAAAGATCCTGGGACACCCGACAGATGTTTTTC
CACDTGGIERSWDTRQMFF
>few|TRDD3|TRDV2|TRDJ3
TGTGCCTGTGACGCTGGGGGATGGAGCTCCTGGGACACCCGACAGATGTTTTTC
CACDAGGWSSWDTRQMFF
>NA|TRDD3|TRDV1|TRDJ1
TGTGCTCTTGGGGTCCTCTACGACTGGGGGGGTAAACTCATCTTT
CALGVLYDWGGKLIF